This TCR beta chain was captured by sequencing in a study of blood T cell repertoires in COVID-19. At the level of the study: Both acute and convalescent COVID-19 samples were obtained from the United States, Italy and Spain. PBMCs, B-cell-depleted T cells, or T cells provided the cDNA or gDNA that made up the material.

This CDR3 spans 13 amino acids. CDR1 and CDR2 from the germline V gene are MNHEY and SMNVEV (reference sequence). The germline V and J ends were trimmed by 0 bases and 8 bases, with 8 bases remaining between them. In the authors' workflow: Nucleated cell counts were estimated from reference gene primer amplification. TCRdb's copy holds only in-frame clones and misses some; the assay was immunoSEQ multiplex PCR. Clone size and the V and J calls come from that table; the DNA yielded D and trimming. Among under 250,000 clones, 82% were seen once, and the ten largest hold approximately 3.2%. V is TRBV27 and J is TRBJ2-1; D remains ambiguous. The material sequenced was peripheral blood. The sequence came from a woman in her late teens or twenties with acute or convalescent COVID-19. CDR3 sequence (DNA): TGTGCCAGCAGTTTATCGTCTGTCTATGAGCAGTTCTTC. It encodes CASSLSSVYEQFF.